This T cell receptor (beta chain) was profiled in a study of T cell responses to AZD1222 COVID-19 vaccine. Notes on this clone: Its specificity is unknown.

Some clones are missing from TCRdb's copy, which holds only in-frame ones; the method was immunoSEQ multiplex PCR. Of 90,000 to 150,000 clones listed, about nine tenths were seen once; the top ten hold approximately 7.6%. The CDR3 has 13 amino acids. V dropped 3 bases and J dropped 2 bases, with 8 bases sitting between them. Germline CDR1 KGHSH, CDR2 LQKENI. Broader study findings: Donor demographics were predominantly white British with a female majority; clonal diversity may be underestimated. Spike-specific TCR repertoires showed rising breadth and depth after two AZD1222 doses.

This receptor was obtained from an adult in good health. The rearrangement links TRBV18 to TRBJ2-7, with D possibly TRBD1 on 5 matching bases. Source: peripheral blood, taken on day 0 of AZD1222 vaccination. CDR3: CASSPRQTYEQYF. The CDR3 bases are TGTGCCAGCTCACCTCGACAGACCTACGAGCAGTACTTC.